This TCR beta chain is drawn from a study of blood T cell repertoires in COVID-19. Study summary: There were acute and convalescent COVID-19 samples, and they came from the United States, Italy and Spain. T cells, B-cell-depleted T cells, or PBMCs provided the cDNA or gDNA that served as material.

This CDR3 comprises 12 residues. Germline loops: CDR1 MNHEY, CDR2 SMNVEV (reference sequence). Between the trimmed V and J ends, which lost 9 bases and 6 bases, there was a span of 15 bases. The authors' processing: From reference gene primer amplification, estimates of nucleated cell counts were derived. The method was immunoSEQ multiplex PCR; TCRdb's version includes in-frame clones alone and lacks a portion of them. That table furnishes V, J and clone size, whereas the DNA furnished D and trimming. In the table there are about 270,000 clones, approximately 86% of which are singletons. Source material: peripheral blood. The receptor comes from a woman between 70 and 85 years old with COVID-19, enrolled during active disease. This chain links TRBV27 with TRBJ2-7; the D gene is possibly TRBD1 (6 bases). The DNA for the CDR3 is TGTGCCAGAGGGACACCCTCCCTCGAGCAGTACTTC. Translation: CARGTPSLEQYF.